This TCR beta chain was identified in a study of cytomegalovirus exposure and HLA in healthy donors. V was clipped by 5 bases and J by 5 bases, with 13 bases between them. CDR3 length equals 13 residues. CDR1 is SGHKS, CDR2 YYEKEE, per germline (reference sequence). The PCR made use of 60 Vbeta and 13 Jbeta primers. Profiling relied on immunoSEQ multiplex PCR, and the TCRdb table lists in-frame clones only, not all of them. This table has approximately 180,000 clones, about three quarters appearing once. In its sample, this clone was seen a few times. This receptor was taken from a woman in her thirties or forties in good health and CMV-seronegative. The material sequenced was PBMCs. This chain links TRBV5-5 with TRBJ2-5; a weak D match, TRBD2 (5 bases). The CDR3 sequence is CASRGVGLETQYF. The CDR3 coding sequence is TGTGCCAGCAGGGGAGTAGGGTTGGAGACCCAGTACTTC.